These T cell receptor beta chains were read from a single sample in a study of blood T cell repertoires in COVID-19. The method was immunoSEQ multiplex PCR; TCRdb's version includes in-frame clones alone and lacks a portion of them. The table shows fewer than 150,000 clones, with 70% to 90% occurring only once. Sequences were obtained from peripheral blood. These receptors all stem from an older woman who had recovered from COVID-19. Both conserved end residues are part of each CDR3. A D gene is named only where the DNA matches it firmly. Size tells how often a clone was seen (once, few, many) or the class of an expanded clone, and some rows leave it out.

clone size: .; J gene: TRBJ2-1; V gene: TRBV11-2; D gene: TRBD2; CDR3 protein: CASSLSGSYDNEQFF; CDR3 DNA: TGTGCCAGCAGCCTAAGCGGGAGTTACGACAATGAGCAGTTCTTC
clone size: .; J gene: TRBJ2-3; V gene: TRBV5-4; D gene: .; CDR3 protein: CASRSGGATDTQYF; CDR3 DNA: TGTGCCAGCAGGAGTGGGGGGGCCACAGATACGCAGTATTTT
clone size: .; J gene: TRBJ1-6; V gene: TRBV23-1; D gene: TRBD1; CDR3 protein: CASSHLGGDRVNNSPLHF; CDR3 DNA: TGCGCCAGCAGTCATTTGGGGGGGGACAGGGTTAATAATTCACCCCTCCACTTT
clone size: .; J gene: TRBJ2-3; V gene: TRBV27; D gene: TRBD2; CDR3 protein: CASSGAGGPRDTQYF; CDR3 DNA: TGTGCCAGCAGCGGAGCGGGGGGGCCGAGAGATACGCAGTATTTT
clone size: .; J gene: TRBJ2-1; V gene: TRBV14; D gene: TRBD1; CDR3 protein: CASSWDRGYNEQFF; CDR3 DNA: TGTGCCAGCAGTTGGGACAGGGGATACAATGAGCAGTTCTTC
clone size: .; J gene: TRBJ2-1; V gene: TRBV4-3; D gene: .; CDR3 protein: CASSQLVYNEQFF; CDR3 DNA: TGCGCCAGCAGCCAACTAGTTTACAATGAGCAGTTCTTC
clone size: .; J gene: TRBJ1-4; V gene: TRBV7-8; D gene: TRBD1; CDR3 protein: CASSPTGQGYEKLFF; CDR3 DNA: TGTGCCAGCAGCCCCACGGGACAGGGCTATGAAAAACTGTTTTTT
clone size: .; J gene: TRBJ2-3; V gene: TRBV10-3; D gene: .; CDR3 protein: CAIQGLTDTQYF; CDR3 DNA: TGTGCCATCCAGGGGCTCACAGATACGCAGTATTTT
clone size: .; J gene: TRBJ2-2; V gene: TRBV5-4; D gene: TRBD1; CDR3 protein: CASSVIDRAGELFF; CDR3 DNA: TGTGCCAGCAGCGTAATCGACAGGGCCGGGGAGCTGTTTTTT
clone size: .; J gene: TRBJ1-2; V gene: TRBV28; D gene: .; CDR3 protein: CASLGGYGYTF; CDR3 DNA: TGTGCCAGCCTAGGGGGCTATGGCTACACCTTC
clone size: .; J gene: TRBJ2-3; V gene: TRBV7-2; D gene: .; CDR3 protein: CASSLEAVDTQYF; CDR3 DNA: TGTGCCAGCAGCTTAGAGGCGGTAGATACGCAGTATTTT
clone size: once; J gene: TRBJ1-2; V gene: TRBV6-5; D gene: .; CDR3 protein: CASSYVGGPSGGYTF; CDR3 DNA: TGTGCCAGCAGTTACGTTGGGGGCCCCTCAGGTGGCTACACCTTC
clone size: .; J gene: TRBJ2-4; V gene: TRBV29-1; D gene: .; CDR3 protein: CRVGGRGGAPAKNIQYF; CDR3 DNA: TGCCGCGTGGGGGGACGGGGCGGGGCACCGGCCAAAAACATTCAGTACTTC
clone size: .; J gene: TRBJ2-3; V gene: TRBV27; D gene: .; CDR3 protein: CASSLWRGTDTQYF; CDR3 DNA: TGTGCCAGCAGTTTATGGAGGGGCACAGATACGCAGTATTTT
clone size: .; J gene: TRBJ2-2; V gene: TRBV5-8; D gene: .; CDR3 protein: CASSLYIADTGELFF; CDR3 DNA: TGTGCCAGCAGCTTGTATATAGCGGACACCGGGGAGCTGTTTTTT
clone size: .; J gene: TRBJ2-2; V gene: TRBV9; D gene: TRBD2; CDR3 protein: CASSPTSGGGAGELFF; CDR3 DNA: TGTGCCAGCAGCCCAACTAGCGGGGGAGGGGCCGGGGAGCTGTTTTTT
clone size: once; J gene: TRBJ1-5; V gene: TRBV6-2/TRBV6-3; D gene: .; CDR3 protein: CASSGQFNQPQHF; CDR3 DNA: TGTGCCAGCAGTGGACAGTTCAATCAGCCCCAGCATTTT
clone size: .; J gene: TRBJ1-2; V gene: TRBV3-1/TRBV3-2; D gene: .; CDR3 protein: CASSQESGNYGYTF; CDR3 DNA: TGTGCCAGCAGCCAAGAGTCAGGCAACTATGGCTACACCTTC
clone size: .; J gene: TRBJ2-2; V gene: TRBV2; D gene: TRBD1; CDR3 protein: CATGQGGTGELFF; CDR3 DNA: TGTGCCACGGGACAGGGAGGCACCGGGGAGCTGTTTTTT
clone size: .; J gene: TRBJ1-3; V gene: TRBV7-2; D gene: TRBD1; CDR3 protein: CASSLRDSCSGNTIYF; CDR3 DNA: TGTGCCAGCAGCCTCCGGGACAGTTGCTCTGGAAACACCATATATTTT
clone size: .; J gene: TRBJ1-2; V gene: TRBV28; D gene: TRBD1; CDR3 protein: CASRRQGADGYTF; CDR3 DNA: TGTGCCAGCAGACGACAGGGGGCGGATGGCTACACCTTC
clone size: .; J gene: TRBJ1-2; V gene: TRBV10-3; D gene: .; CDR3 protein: CAISAGGGFYGYTF; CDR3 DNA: TGTGCCATCAGTGCCGGGGGAGGGTTTTATGGCTACACCTTC
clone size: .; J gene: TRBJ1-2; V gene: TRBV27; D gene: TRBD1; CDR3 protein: CASSFLDRGDGYTF; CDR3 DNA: TGTGCCAGCAGTTTCCTCGACAGGGGTGATGGCTACACCTTC
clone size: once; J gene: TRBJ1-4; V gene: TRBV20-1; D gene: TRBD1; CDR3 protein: CSASRQGANEKLFF; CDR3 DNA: TGCAGTGCTAGTAGACAGGGAGCTAATGAAAAACTGTTTTTT
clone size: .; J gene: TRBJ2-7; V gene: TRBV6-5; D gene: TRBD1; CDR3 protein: CASSYSRTGGKQYF; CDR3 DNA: TGTGCCAGCAGTTACTCGAGGACAGGGGGCAAGCAGTACTTC
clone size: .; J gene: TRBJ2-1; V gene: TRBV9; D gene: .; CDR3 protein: CASSVGGARYNEQFF; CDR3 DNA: TGTGCCAGCAGCGTAGGTGGGGCCAGATACAATGAGCAGTTCTTC
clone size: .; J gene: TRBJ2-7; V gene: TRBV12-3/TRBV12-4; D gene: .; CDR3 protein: CASSPGTLYEQYF; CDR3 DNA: TGTGCCAGCAGTCCCGGGACTCTCTACGAGCAGTACTTC
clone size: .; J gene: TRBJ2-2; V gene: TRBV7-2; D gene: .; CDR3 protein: CASSLRGTGELFF; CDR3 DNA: TGTGCCAGCAGCTTAAGGGGCACCGGGGAGCTGTTTTTT
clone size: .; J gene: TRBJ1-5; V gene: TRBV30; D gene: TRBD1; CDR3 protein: CAWSEAGGLSNQPQHF; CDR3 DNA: TGTGCCTGGAGTGAGGCAGGGGGATTGAGCAATCAGCCCCAGCATTTT
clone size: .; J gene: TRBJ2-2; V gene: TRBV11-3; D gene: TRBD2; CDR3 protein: CASSPLAGNTGELFF; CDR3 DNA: TGTGCCAGCAGCCCCTTAGCGGGAAACACCGGGGAGCTGTTTTTT